The present entry profiles one T cell receptor (beta chain) with its context. The clone's antigen remains unknown. Per-base qualities were not stored, and no clone one base away is much larger. The data originate from a study of tumor-infiltrating T cells and Merkel cell polyomavirus (TCRdb year 2017). Concerning the study at large: In Merkel cell carcinoma patients, the study examined CD8+ T cells specific for the Merkel cell polyomavirus KLL epitope. Patients received varied, non-standardized therapies including chemotherapy, radiation and immunotherapies. Disease stage at presentation varied among the patients, and patient follow-up lasted a median of around three years, ranging from 1.1 to 6.0 years. In about 15 samples, KLL-tetramer-sorted cells taken from blood or tumor-infiltrating lymphocytes underwent TRB sequencing, as did about a dozen matched whole-tumor samples. Most whole-tumor samples were roughly 23-micron curls cut from formalin-fixed, paraffin-embedded tissue blocks. In the whole study, one tumor sample was a frozen nodal tumor digest, and another tumor sample was a flash-frozen core biopsy of a metastasis.

Receptors were amplified or captured by the immunoSEQ multiplex PCR assay. Genomic DNA extraction, TRB sequencing and normalization were performed by Adaptive Biotechnologies (Seattle, WA). The paper's processing steps were these. Clonality was computed as one minus Shannon entropy of productive TRB sequences normalized by log2 of unique productive sequences. KLL-specific clonotypes in tumors were found by matching TCRbeta CDR3 amino acid sequences to the sequences from the tetramer-sorted sample of each patient. The immuneACCESS repertoire file appears here via TCRdb, limited to in-frame rearrangements. These files lack a portion of the clones; in checked studies, under half of the deficit traces to unresolved V genes, and the cause of the others is not known. The DNA was the basis for D and trimming; V, J and clone size are from that table. The sample table lists 2,100 or so clones, about 98% of them with a count of one. The biggest ten clones account for more than 2.5% of the sample.

General findings and caveats noted by the study authors: The small sample size of the study (n of about 12 patients) is recognized as a limitation. Only a single viral epitope was studied, so T cells against other Merkel cell polyomavirus epitopes were not captured. Significantly improved MCC-specific survival was associated with a higher fraction of KLL-specific T cells within tumors (about 1.8-18% versus about 0-0.15%). More unique KLL-specific clonotypes in tumors (roughly 5-108 vs 0-3) was associated with a significant MCC-specific survival advantage (P = 0.0051). KLL-specific TRB repertoires were found to be diverse and largely private, with only one public clonotype, shared by two patients, identified among 400 or so unique sequences.

The CDR3 has 17 amino acids, counting the end cysteine and phenylalanine. Of all the DNA, just the CDR3 is kept, 51 bases in frame from base 1. Via the germline V gene, CDR1 is SGHVS and CDR2 FQNEAQ. For this chain, trimming is 5 bases at the V end and 3 bases at the J end, and the number of junction bases without a gene match is 6. By immunohistochemistry, the tumors of all patients showed robust positive staining for Merkel cell polyomavirus Large T antigen. The study included approximately twelve Merkel cell carcinoma patients who had robust KLL-tetramer+ populations, above 0.04% of CD8+ T cells, in blood and/or cultured TIL. Every patient was Caucasian, and patient ages had a median of 65 years and ranged from about 50 to 77 years. For patients with unknown primaries who presented with nodal disease, or in cases where primary tissue was insufficient, lymph node tumors were analyzed.

Input material: lymph node tissue. The chain is made from TRBV7-8 and TRBJ2-1; 14 junctional bases match TRBD2. The sequence was collected from a man between 65 and 85 years old with Merkel cell carcinoma. The DNA is TGTGCCAGCAGCCCTTGGACTAGCGGGAGGCTCTACAATGAGCAGTTCTTC. Its protein is CASSPWTSGRLYNEQFF.